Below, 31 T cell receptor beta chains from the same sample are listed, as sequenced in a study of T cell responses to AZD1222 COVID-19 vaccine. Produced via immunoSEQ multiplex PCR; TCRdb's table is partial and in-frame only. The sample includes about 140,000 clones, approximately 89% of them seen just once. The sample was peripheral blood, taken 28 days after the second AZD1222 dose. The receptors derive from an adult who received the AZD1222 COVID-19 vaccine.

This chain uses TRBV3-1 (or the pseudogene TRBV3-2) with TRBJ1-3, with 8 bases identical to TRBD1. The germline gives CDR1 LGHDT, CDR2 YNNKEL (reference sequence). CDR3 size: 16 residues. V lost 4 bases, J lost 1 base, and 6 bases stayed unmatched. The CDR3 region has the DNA TGTGCCAGCAGCCTCGACAGGGGCGGATCTGGAAACACCATATATTTT. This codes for CASSLDRGGSGNTIYF.

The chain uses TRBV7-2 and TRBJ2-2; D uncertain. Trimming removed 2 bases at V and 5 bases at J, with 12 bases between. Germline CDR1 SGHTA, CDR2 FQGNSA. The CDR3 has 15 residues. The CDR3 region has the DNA TGTGCCAGCAGCTTAACCCGGCTAGTTACCGGGGAGCTGTTTTTT. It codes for CASSLTRLVTGELFF.

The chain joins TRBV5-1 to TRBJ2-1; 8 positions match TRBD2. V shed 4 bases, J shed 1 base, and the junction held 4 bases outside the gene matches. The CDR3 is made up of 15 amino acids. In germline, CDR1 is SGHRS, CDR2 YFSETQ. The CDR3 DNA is TGCGCCAGCAGCCCCCAGCGGGAGTCCTACAATGAGCAGTTCTTC. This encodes CASSPQRESYNEQFF.

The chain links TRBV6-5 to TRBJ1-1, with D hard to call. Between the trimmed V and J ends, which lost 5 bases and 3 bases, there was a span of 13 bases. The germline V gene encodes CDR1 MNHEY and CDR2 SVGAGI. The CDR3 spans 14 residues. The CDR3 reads CASSPVSGYTEAFF. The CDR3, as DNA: TGTGCCAGCAGTCCGGTTTCGGGGTACACTGAAGCTTTCTTT.

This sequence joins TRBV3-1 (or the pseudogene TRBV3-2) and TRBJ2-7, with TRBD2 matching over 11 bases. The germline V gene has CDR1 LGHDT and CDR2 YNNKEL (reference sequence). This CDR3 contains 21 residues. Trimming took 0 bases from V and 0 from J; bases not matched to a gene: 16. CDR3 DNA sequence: TGTGCCAGCAGCCAAGATTTCACCTCCCCGGGACTAGCGGCCCCCTCCTACGAGCAGTACTTC. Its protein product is CASSQDFTSPGLAAPSYEQYF.

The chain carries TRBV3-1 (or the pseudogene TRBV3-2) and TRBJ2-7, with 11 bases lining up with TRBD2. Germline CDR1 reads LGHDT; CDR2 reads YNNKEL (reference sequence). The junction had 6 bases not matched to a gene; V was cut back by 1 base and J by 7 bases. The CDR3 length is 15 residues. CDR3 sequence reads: CASSQVAGGSREQYF. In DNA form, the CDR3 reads TGTGCCAGCAGCCAAGTAGCGGGAGGGAGTAGGGAGCAGTACTTC.

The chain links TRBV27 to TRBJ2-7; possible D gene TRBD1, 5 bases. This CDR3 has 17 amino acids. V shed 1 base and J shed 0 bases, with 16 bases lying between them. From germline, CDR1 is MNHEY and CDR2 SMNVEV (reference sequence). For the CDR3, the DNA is TGTGCCAGCAGTTTATGGTTCGAGCAGGGTTCCTCCTACGAGCAGTACTTC. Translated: CASSLWFEQGSSYEQYF.

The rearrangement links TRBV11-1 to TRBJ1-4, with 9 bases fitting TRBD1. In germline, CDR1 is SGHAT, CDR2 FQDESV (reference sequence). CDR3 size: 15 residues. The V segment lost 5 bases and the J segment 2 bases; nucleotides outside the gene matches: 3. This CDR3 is CASSRGTGTNEKLFF. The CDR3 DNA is TGTGCCAGCAGCCGCGGGACAGGGACTAATGAAAAACTGTTTTTT.

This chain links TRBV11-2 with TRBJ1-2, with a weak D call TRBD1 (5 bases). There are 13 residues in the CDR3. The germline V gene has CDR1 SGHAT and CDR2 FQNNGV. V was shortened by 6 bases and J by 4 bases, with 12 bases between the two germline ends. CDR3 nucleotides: TGTGCCAGCAGAGGCCAGGGTGTCTATGGCTACACCTTC. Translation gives CASRGQGVYGYTF.

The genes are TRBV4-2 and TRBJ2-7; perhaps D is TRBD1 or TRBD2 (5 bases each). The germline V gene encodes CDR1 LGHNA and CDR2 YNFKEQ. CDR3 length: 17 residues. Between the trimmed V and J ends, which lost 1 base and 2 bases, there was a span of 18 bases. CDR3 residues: CASSQGAGARDAYEQYF. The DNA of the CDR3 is TGTGCCAGCAGCCAAGGAGCTGGAGCGAGGGACGCCTACGAGCAGTACTTC.

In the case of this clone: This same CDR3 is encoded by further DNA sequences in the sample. In DNA form, the CDR3 reads TGCGCCAGCAGCCGGGAAGGAAACACCATATATTTT. It is translated as CASSREGNTIYF. This chain connects TRBV5-1 to TRBJ1-3, with unresolved D. Trimming shortened V by 4 bases and J by 4 bases, and 6 bases separated the two germline ends. From germline, CDR1 is SGHRS and CDR2 YFSETQ. CDR3 length: 12 residues.

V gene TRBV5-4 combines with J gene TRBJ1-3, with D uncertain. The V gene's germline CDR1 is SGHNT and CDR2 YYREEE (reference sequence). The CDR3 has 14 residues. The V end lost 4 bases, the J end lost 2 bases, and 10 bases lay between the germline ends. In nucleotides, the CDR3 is TGTGCCAGCAGCCGGCCGAGTACTGGAAACACCATATATTTT. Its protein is CASSRPSTGNTIYF.

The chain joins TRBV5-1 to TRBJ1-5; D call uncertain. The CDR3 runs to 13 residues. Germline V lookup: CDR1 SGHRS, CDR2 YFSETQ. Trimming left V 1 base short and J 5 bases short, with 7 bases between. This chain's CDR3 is CASSLLGDQPQHF. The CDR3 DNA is TGCGCCAGCAGCTTGCTGGGCGATCAGCCCCAGCATTTT. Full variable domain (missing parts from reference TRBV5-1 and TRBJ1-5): KAGVTQTPRYLIKTRGQQVTLSCSPISGHRSVSWYQQTPGQGLQFLFEYFSETQRNKGNFPGRFSGRQFSNSRSEMNVSTLELGDSALYLCASSLLGDQPQHFGDGTRLSIL.

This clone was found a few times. CDR3 sequence reads: CASSPETSSGANVLTF. The CDR3 coding sequence is TGCGCCAGCAGCCCAGAGACTAGTTCGGGGGCCAACGTCCTGACTTTC. The chain is built from TRBV4-3 and TRBJ2-6; tentative D call: TRBD2 (6 bases). There are 16 residues in the CDR3. The germline V gene encodes CDR1 LGHNA and CDR2 YSLEER. V lost 4 bases and J lost 4, with 14 bases in between.

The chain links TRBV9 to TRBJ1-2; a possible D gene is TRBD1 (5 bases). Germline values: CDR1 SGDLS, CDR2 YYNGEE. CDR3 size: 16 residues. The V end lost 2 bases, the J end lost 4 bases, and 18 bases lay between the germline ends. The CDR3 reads CASSVGGRPTAYGYTF. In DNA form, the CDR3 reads TGTGCCAGCAGCGTTGGGGGAAGGCCGACCGCCTATGGCTACACCTTC.

CDR3 nucleotides: TGTGCCAGTAGTAGGGACAGGGGGAACACTGAAGCTTTCTTT. Translating gives CASSRDRGNTEAFF. This chain joins TRBV19 and TRBJ1-1, with 10 nucleotides matching TRBD1. The CDR3 sequence is 14 residues long. V shed 4 bases, J shed 1 base, and the junction held 0 bases outside the gene matches. Germline V lookup: CDR1 LNHDA, CDR2 SQIVND (reference sequence).

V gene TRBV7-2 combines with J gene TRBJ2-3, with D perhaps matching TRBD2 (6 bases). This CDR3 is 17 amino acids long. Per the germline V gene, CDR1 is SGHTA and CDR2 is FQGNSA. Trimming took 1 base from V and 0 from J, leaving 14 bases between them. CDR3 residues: CASSLDYGGGSTDTQYF. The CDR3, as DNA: TGTGCCAGCAGCTTAGACTATGGGGGAGGCAGCACAGATACGCAGTATTTT.

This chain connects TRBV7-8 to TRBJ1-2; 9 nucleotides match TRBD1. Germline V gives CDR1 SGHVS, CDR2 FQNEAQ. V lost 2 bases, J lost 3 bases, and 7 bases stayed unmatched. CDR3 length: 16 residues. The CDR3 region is CASSLHRGLGDYGYTF. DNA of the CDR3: TGTGCCAGCAGCTTACACAGGGGGCTTGGGGACTATGGCTACACCTTC.

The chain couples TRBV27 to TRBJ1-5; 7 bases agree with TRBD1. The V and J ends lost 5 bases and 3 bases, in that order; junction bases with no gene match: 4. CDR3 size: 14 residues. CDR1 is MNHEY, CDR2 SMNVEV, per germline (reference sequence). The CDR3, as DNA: TGTGCCAGCAGTCACAGGGGCCACAATCAGCCCCAGCATTTT. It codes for CASSHRGHNQPQHF.

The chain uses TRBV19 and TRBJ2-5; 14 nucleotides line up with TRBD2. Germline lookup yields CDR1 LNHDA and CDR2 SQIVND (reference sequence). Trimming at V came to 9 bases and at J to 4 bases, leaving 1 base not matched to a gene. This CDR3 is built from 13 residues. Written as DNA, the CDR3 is TGTGCCAGCGGACTAGCGGGAGGAGAGACCCAGTACTTC. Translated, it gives CASGLAGGETQYF.

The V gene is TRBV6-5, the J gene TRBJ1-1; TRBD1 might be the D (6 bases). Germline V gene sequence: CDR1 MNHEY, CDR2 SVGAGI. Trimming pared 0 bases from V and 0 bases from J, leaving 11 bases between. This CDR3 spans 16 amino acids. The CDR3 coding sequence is TGTGCCAGCAGTTACTCGGCGGGGGCGATGAACACTGAAGCTTTCTTT. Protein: CASSYSAGAMNTEAFF.

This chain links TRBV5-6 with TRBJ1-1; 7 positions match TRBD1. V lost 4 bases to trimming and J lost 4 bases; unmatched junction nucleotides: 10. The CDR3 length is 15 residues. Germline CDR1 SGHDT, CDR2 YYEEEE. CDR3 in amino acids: CASSPIGRQGTEAFF. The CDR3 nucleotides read TGTGCCAGCAGCCCCATAGGGAGACAGGGCACTGAAGCTTTCTTT.

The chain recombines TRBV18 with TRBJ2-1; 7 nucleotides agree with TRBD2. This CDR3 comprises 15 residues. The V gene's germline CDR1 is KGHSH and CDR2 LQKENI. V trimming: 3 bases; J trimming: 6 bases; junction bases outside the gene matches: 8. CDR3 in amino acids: CASSPRVGEGNEQFF. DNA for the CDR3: TGTGCCAGCTCACCGCGCGTCGGGGAGGGCAATGAGCAGTTCTTC.

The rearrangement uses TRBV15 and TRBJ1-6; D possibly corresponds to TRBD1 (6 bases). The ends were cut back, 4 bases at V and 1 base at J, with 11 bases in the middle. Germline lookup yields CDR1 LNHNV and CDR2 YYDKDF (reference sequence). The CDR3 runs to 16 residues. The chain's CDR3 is CATSNYRVSYNSPLHF. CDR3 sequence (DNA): TGTGCCACCAGCAATTACAGGGTTTCCTATAATTCACCCCTCCACTTT.

The CDR3 loop is CASSENRAQGYTF. Written as DNA, the CDR3 is TGTGCCAGCAGTGAAAACAGGGCTCAAGGCTACACCTTC. J is TRBJ1-2 and V is TRBV6-1, with a possible D match to TRBD1 (6 bases). This CDR3 is built from 13 residues. Trimming took off 2 bases at V and 8 bases at J, with 12 bases between the two ends. Per germline, CDR1 MNHNS and CDR2 SASEGT.

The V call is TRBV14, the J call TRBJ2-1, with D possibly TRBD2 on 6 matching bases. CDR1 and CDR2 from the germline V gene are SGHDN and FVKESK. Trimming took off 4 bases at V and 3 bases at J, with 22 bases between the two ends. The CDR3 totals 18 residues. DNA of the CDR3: TGTGCCAGCAGCCGACAAGGAGGGCTCGGCGGGATCTACAATGAGCAGTTCTTC. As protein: CASSRQGGLGGIYNEQFF.

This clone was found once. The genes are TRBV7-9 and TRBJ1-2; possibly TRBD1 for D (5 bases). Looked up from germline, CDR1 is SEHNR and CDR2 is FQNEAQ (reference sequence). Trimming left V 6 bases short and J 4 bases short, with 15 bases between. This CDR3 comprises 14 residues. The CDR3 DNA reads TGTGCCAGCAGAGGAGGGGCGCACATCTATGGCTACACCTTC. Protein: CASRGGAHIYGYTF. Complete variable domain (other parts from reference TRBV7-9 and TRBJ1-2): DTGVSQNPRHKITKRGQNVTFRCDPISEHNRLYWYRQTLGQGPEFLTYFQNEAQLEKSRLLSDRFSAERPKGSFSTLEIQRTEQGDSAMYLCASRGGAHIYGYTFGSGTRLTVV.

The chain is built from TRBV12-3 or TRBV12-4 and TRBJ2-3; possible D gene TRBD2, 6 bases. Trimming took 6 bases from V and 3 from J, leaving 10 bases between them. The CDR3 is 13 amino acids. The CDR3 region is CASSPGGTDTQYF. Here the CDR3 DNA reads TGTGCCAGCAGCCCCGGGGGAACAGATACGCAGTATTTT.

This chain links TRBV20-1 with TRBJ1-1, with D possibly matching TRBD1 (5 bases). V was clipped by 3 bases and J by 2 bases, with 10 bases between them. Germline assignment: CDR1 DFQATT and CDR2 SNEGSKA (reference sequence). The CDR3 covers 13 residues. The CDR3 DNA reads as TGCAGTGCTAGTCAGGGACCAAACACTGAAGCTTTCTTT. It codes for CSASQGPNTEAFF.

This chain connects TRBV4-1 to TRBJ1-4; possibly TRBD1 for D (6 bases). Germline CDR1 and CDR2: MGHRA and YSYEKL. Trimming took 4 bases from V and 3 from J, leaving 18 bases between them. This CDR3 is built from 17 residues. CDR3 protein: CASSPAGGGFANEKLFF. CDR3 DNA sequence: TGCGCCAGCAGCCCCGCGGGGGGCGGTTTTGCTAATGAAAAACTGTTTTTT.

Here the CDR3 DNA reads TGTGCCAGCAGTTTCCCCGTAGGACTTACCTACAATGAGCAGTTCTTC. Translated, it gives CASSFPVGLTYNEQFF. V usage is TRBV28 and J usage is TRBJ2-1, with a tentative D call TRBD2 (5 bases). The germline V gene has CDR1 MDHEN and CDR2 SYDVKM. The ends were cut back, 3 bases at V and 2 bases at J, with 14 bases in the middle. The CDR3 sequence is 16 residues long.